These T cell receptor beta chains were read from a single sample in a study of blood T cells in healthy people across ages. TCRdb re-called the 5' RACE reads with MiXCR, one entry per CDR3 protein. This table holds 700,000 to 950,000 distinct CDR3 sequences, 55% to 70% found once. The sample comprised blood. These receptors were taken from a man aged 25-40 years in good health. CDR3s include the opening cysteine and the closing phenylalanine or tryptophan. Each record gives: CDR3 length, D gene, clone size, V gene, J gene, CDR3 protein, CDR3 DNA. D genes are given only for firm matches. The size entry is marked missing in some rows and otherwise reads once, few, many or a size class.

16	TRBD2	NA	TRBV5-1	TRBJ2-3	CASSPRTSGGPDTQYF	TGCGCCAGCAGCCCAAGGACTAGCGGGGGGCCCGATACGCAGTATTTT
15	TRBD1	few	TRBV7-2	TRBJ1-6	CASSPSGQNNSPLHF	TGTGCCAGCAGCCCCTCGGGACAGAATAATTCACCCCTCCACTTT
14	NA	NA	TRBV7-2	TRBJ1-2	CASSQMGKGRGYTF	TGTGCCAGCAGCCAAATGGGGAAAGGGCGGGGCTACACCTTC
15	NA	few	TRBV20-1	TRBJ2-6	CSASEPYSGANVLTF	TGCAGTGCTAGTGAACCTTACTCTGGGGCCAACGTCCTGACTTTC
14	NA	NA	TRBV5-1	TRBJ2-7	CASSEDPGTYEQYF	TGCGCCAGCAGCGAGGACCCGGGAACCTACGAGCAGTACTTC
15	TRBD1	NA	TRBV10-3	TRBJ1-1	CAISEPGQGAAEAFF	TGTGCCATCAGTGAGCCTGGACAGGGGGCTGCTGAAGCTTTCTTT
15	TRBD2	few	TRBV20-1	TRBJ2-7	CSARSRTSGGYEQYF	TGCAGTGCTCGCTCTCGGACTAGCGGGGGTTACGAGCAGTACTTC
12	TRBD1	NA	TRBV6-5	TRBJ2-7	CARGQGAYEQYF	TGTGCGAGAGGCCAGGGGGCTTACGAGCAGTACTTC
17	NA	NA	TRBV7-9	TRBJ2-1	CASRRGYPGMDTNEQFF	TGTGCCAGTCGTCGGGGGTACCCCGGTATGGACACCAATGAGCAGTTCTTC
14	TRBD1	NA	TRBV9	TRBJ1-2	CASSVGQGGYGYTF	TGTGCCAGCAGCGTAGGACAGGGGGGCTATGGCTACACCTTC
13	TRBD1	NA	TRBV12-3/TRBV12-4	TRBJ2-3	CASSIRDRDTQYF	TGTGCCAGCAGTATCAGGGACAGGGATACGCAGTATTTT